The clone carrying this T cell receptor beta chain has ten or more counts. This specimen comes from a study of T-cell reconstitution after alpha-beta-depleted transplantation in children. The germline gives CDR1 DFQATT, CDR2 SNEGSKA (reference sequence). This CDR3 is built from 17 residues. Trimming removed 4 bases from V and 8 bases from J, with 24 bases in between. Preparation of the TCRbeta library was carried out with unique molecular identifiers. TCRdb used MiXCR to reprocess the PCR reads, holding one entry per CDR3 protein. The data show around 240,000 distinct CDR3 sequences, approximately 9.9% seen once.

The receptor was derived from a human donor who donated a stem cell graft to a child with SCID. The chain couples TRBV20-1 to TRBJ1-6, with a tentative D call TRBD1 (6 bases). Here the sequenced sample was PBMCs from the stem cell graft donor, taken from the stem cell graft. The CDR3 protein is CSATLPILSGADSPLHF. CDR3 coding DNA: TGCAGTGCTACCCTACCCATACTCTCGGGGGCGGATTCACCCCTCCACTTT.